The following is a T cell receptor beta chain sequence with its context. Its cognate antigen is unknown. The CDR3 carries no conserved terminal phenylalanine or tryptophan, so it likely arises from a read error. The limits of the CDR3 on the DNA are not certain, so only TCRdb's listed CDR3 is given. This specimen belongs to a study of CD8+CD57+ T cells in acquired aplastic anemia. Study information: Average DNA yield from sorted CD4+ and CD8+ cells was around 3.2 ug. General study findings and limits: The study found no significant CD8+ Simpson's diversity difference between patients and controls. It was found that almost 30 CD8+ CDR3 sequences were shared between patients and controls.

Patients chosen for sequencing had shown CD8+CD57+ cell expansion by flow cytometry. Among the patients, all had severe acquired aplastic anemia. The CDR3 comprises 11 residues, both ends counted. The germline CDR1 and CDR2 sequences are DFQATT and SNEGSKA (reference sequence). Researchers used genomic DNA as the template to profile TCR beta VDJ and CDR3. A single record per CDR3 protein comes from TCRdb applying MiXCR to the reads. The sample holds more than 200,000 distinct CDR3 sequences, roughly 50% seen once. Sequencing input: sorted CD4+, CD8+, or CD8+CD57+ T cells (not recorded which) from PBMCs. V is TRBV20-1 and J is TRBJ1-3; the table assigns TRBD1, which was not confirmed against the DNA. The clonotype was recovered from a human donor with aplastic anemia. The CDR3 protein is CSAQRGDRANT.